Listed here are 9 T cell receptor beta chains from one sample, sequenced in a study of shared clonotypes between healthy human individuals. Naive CD8 cells comprised CD45RO-negative, CCR7-positively selected cells, excluding terminally differentiated effector memory CD45RA+ cells. The repertoire was sequenced with immunoSEQ multiplex PCR; TCRdb's copy has only in-frame clones and lacks some. In the table there are some 800,000 clones, around 93% of which are singletons. Source material: naive CD8+ T cells sorted from blood. The receptors derive from a man aged 30-40 years in good health.

The chain couples TRBV7-2 to TRBJ2-7; D might be TRBD1 (6 bases). V lost 4 bases to trimming and J lost 1 base, with 17 bases between them. CDR3 size: 16 residues. Germline lookup yields CDR1 SGHTA and CDR2 FQGNSA. The CDR3 loop reads CASSSGIGQSSYEQYF. The CDR3 DNA follows: TGTGCCAGCAGCTCCGGGATCGGACAGTCGTCCTACGAGCAGTACTTC.

Worth noting for this clone: This may stem from a read error, because a much larger clone lies one nucleotide away. V is TRBV19 and J is TRBJ2-1, with D uncertain. This CDR3 has 10 residues. V was trimmed by 8 bases and J by 5 bases, leaving 4 bases between them. The germline CDR1 and CDR2 sequences are LNHDA and SQIVND (reference sequence). The CDR3: CASGNNEQFF. The CDR3 bases are TGTGCCAGTGGGAACAATGAGCAGTTCTTC.

This chain uses TRBV6-5 with TRBJ2-5; D uncertain. The germline V gene has CDR1 MNHEY and CDR2 SVGAGI. V was shortened by 7 bases and J by 5 bases, with 20 bases between the two germline ends. This CDR3 has 15 amino acids. The CDR3 spells CASTLGPAVGETQYF. CDR3 DNA sequence: TGTGCCAGCACCCTAGGCCCCGCGGTTGGGGAGACCCAGTACTTC.

This clone came up once. The sample has other DNA sequences that encode this CDR3 too. V usage is TRBV29-1 and J usage is TRBJ2-7; a possible D gene is TRBD1 (5 bases). V lost 1 base and J 4 bases, leaving 8 bases between the germline ends. This CDR3 is built from 12 residues. The germline CDR1 and CDR2 sequences are SQVTM and ANQGSEA. The CDR3 nucleotides are TGCAGCGTTGAAGTACAGGCTTACGAGCAGTACTTC. Encoded protein: CSVEVQAYEQYF.

The V gene is TRBV6-7, the J gene TRBJ2-7; 7 nucleotides line up with TRBD1. TRBV6-7 is assigned to the ORF class and has an uncertain function. Unmatched junction bases numbered 9, after V lost 4 bases and J lost 6 bases. CDR3 length: 14 residues. This CDR3 reads CASSSRDSLCEQYF. For the CDR3, the DNA is TGTGCCAGCAGTTCCAGGGACAGCCTCTGCGAGCAGTACTTC.

The rearrangement links TRBV7-9 to TRBJ2-3, with 9 positions matching TRBD2. Unmatched junction bases numbered 12, after V lost 5 bases and J lost 6 bases. The CDR3 sequence is 16 residues long. Per germline, CDR1 SEHNR and CDR2 FQNEAQ (reference sequence). CDR3 loop: CASSHPWASGEDTQYF. The DNA of the CDR3 is TGTGCCAGCAGCCACCCGTGGGCTAGCGGGGAGGATACGCAGTATTTT.

The chain is built from TRBV6-1 and TRBJ1-3; D is undetermined. The CDR3 is 13 amino acids. V lost 10 bases, J lost 3 bases, and 13 bases lay in between. Germline V gives CDR1 MNHNS, CDR2 SASEGT. CDR3 loop: CATYYNLGNTIYF. CDR3 sequence (DNA): TGTGCCACCTACTACAATCTTGGAAACACCATATATTTT.

The V and J genes are TRBV9 and TRBJ2-7; no firm D call. V was shortened by 0 bases and J by 7 bases, with 17 bases between the two germline ends. CDR3 length: 15 residues. Germline V gives CDR1 SGDLS, CDR2 YYNGEE. The CDR3 loop is CASSVATEPASEQYF. The CDR3 coding sequence is TGTGCCAGCAGCGTAGCAACGGAACCAGCATCGGAGCAGTACTTC.

The chain carries TRBV9 and TRBJ1-5; D is perhaps TRBD1 (5 bases). V shed 3 bases and J shed 3 bases, with 10 bases lying between them. Germline loops: CDR1 SGDLS, CDR2 YYNGEE. The CDR3 contains 14 residues. The CDR3 protein is CASSGTGINQPQHF. As DNA, the CDR3 is TGTGCCAGCAGCGGAACAGGAATCAATCAGCCCCAGCATTTT.